This T cell receptor beta chain was identified in a study of T cells in lung cancer brain metastases (dated 2018 in TCRdb). Regarding the study in general: Most of the 20 patients had a history of tobacco use, with a median of about 44 pack-years. Of the approximately 21 patients, approximately 19 received no interval therapy between resection of the primary and resection of the metastasis. Median interval between primary and brain metastasis specimen acquisition was around 350 days. The study compared TCR beta CDR3 repertoires of fully resected primary non-small cell lung cancers with those of paired brain metastases. The cohort included about 20 patients who provided around 40 specimens, with each patient contributing one primary lung lesion and one brain metastasis. Of the patients, 11 were female and eight or nine were male, and their median age at first diagnosis was 57.5 years. The average DNA integrity number was 3.5 to 4.5 in both primary and metastatic specimens, and the two sites did not differ significantly. Overall results and qualifications from the work: A significantly larger repertoire fraction was made up by the ten most abundant clones in brain metastases than in primaries, which was suggestive of clonal expansion. DNA fragmentation in the FFPE samples may have prevented recovery of the complete infiltrating T cell repertoire. Brain metastases had significantly fewer unique productive clones than paired primaries (median about 1,500 versus 4,200). Most clones were specific to a single lesion, and overlap between paired lesions was limited (mean Morisita index around 0.2). The study could not control for the effects of preoperative corticosteroids on T cell infiltration in brain metastases.

Each sample received about 2 to 5 ug of genomic DNA as input, and the DNA input was kept equal within each pair of samples. TCR beta libraries were constructed with the immunoSEQ hsTCRbeta Kit, with multiplexed V and J gene primers used across two PCR steps. Pooled libraries, together with positive and negative controls, were sequenced on an Illumina MiSeq with a 100-cycle paired-end protocol. Concerning the study's data processing: The immunoSEQ vendor processed the raw data into normalized, annotated TCR beta repertoire reports. Richness was defined as unique clones by nucleotide sequence, and total richness was extrapolated with the iChao1 and Efron-Thisted estimators. Paired lesions were characterized and compared using Pielou's evenness, Simpson's index, top-ten clone proportional abundance, and the Morisita overlap index. Held by TCRdb, this immuneACCESS table contains in-frame sequences only and omits some clones. Under half of the omission traces to an unresolved V gene where checked; the cause of the rest is unknown. That table is the source of V, J and clone size, and D and trimming were worked out from the DNA. In all, the sample holds some 5,100 clones, and approximately 91% of those were seen once. Roughly 4% of the sample comes from the top ten.

Worth noting for this clone: What antigen it recognizes has not been identified. No base-level quality is on record; no much larger clone is a single base apart.

Patients had resection either for delayed recurrence of a solitary brain metastasis or for synchronous oligometastatic disease. To avoid including cancers other than NSCLC, any patient with a history of multiple malignancies was excluded. Using marked H&E slides as a guide, tumor areas were macrodissected from 5 or 6 unstained around 10 um sections that had been deparaffinized. Every specimen was formalin-fixed and paraffin-embedded (FFPE). Genomic DNA was extracted using the AllPrep DNA/RNA FFPE Kit. CDR1 and CDR2, looked up from the germline V gene, are SGHTA and FQGNSA. CDR3 length: 19 amino acids, cysteine to phenylalanine. The DNA shown is the 57-base CDR3, in frame from base 1. Relative to germline, V is missing 5 bases and J is missing 0 bases, with 13 bases of the junction outside any gene match.

Rearrangement joined TRBV7-2 to TRBJ2-4, with 10 central nucleotides matching TRBD1. This TCR was recovered from a man aged 65 to 79 with non-small cell lung cancer. Sequenced input: tumor tissue from the primary lung tumor. The cell subset or site label, read with the paper, signifies: primary lung cancer lesion. In nucleotides, the sequence is TGTGCCAGCAGCGCACGTCCCGGGACAGGGGTCGGAGCCAAAAACATTCAGTACTTC. Translated, it gives CASSARPGTGVGAKNIQYF.